This passage covers 28 T cell receptor beta chains from one sample sequenced in a study of Ad26.COV2.S vaccination and SARS-CoV-2 variants. Generated by immunoSEQ multiplex PCR, the TCRdb table keeps only in-frame clones and is missing some. The data show some 320,000 clones, around four fifths seen once. As to treatment: about 20 received Ad26.COV2.S at low or high dose, single or two shots; roughly five received placebo; per-sample allocation not given. On day 63 after the first injection, vaccine and placebo recipients gave samples. The specimen comprised peripheral blood, sampled in a trial of Ad26.COV2.S vaccine versus placebo. The receptor set was obtained from a person aged 18-65 years who received the Ad26.COV2.S COVID-19 vaccine or a placebo.

V is TRBV7-3 and J is TRBJ2-7; the match to TRBD1 covers 9 bases. The V and J ends lost 0 bases and 9 bases, in that order; junction bases with no gene match: 6. CDR1 and CDR2 (germline): SGHTA, FQGTGA. This CDR3 region has 14 residues. The CDR3 sequence is CASSLTPGQGRQYF. The CDR3 DNA is TGTGCCAGCAGCTTAACGCCGGGACAGGGTCGGCAGTACTTC. The variable domain in full, with the rest retrieved from reference TRBV7-3 and TRBJ2-7, is GAGVSQTPSNKVTEKGKYVELRCDPISGHTALYWYRQSLGQGPEFLIYFQGTGAADDSGLPNDRFFAVRPEGSVSTLKIQRTERGDSAVYLCASSLTPGQGRQYFGPGTRLTVT.

The chain joins TRBV5-4 to TRBJ1-6; D is possibly TRBD1 (6 bases). The CDR3 consists of 14 residues. From germline, CDR1 is SGHNT and CDR2 YYREEE (reference sequence). V lost 4 bases and J lost 6, with 11 bases in between. Here the CDR3 DNA reads TGTGCCAGCAGCCAAACAGGGTTTAATTCACCCCTCCACTTT. This sequence encodes CASSQTGFNSPLHF.

J is TRBJ1-2 and V is TRBV2, with D possibly matching TRBD1 (5 bases). The CDR3 is made up of 15 amino acids. Germline loops: CDR1 SNHLY, CDR2 FYNNEI. The V gene lost 5 bases and the J gene lost 0 bases, with 13 bases spanning the gap. CDR3 nucleotides: TGTGCCAGCAGTCGACAGCGAACTCCTAACTATGGCTACACCTTC. Protein: CASSRQRTPNYGYTF.

This clone was recorded once. The chain recombines TRBV6-1 with TRBJ1-2; weak D call: TRBD1 (6 bases). Germline V gene data show CDR1 as MNHNS and CDR2 as SASEGT. The CDR3 is made up of 16 amino acids. The V end lost 3 bases, the J end lost 6 bases, and 20 bases lay between the germline ends. In nucleotides, the CDR3 is TGTGCCAGCAGTGATACAGGGAAAGCGGACTTAGATGGCTACACCTTC. This codes for CASSDTGKADLDGYTF.

The chain couples TRBV7-8 to TRBJ2-3; D is perhaps TRBD2 (5 bases). The CDR3 spans 14 residues. Germline V gene lookup returns CDR1 SGHVS and CDR2 FQNEAQ. Trimming cost V 1 base and J 2 bases, with 7 bases left between them. The CDR3, as DNA: TGTGCCAGCAGCTTAGGCGGGTACACAGATACGCAGTATTTT. It translates to CASSLGGYTDTQYF.

The chain couples TRBV5-1 to TRBJ2-3, with D uncertain. Trimming removed 0 bases from V and 3 bases from J, with 5 bases in between. From germline, CDR1 is SGHRS and CDR2 YFSETQ. The CDR3 consists of 13 residues. CDR3 in DNA: TGCGCCAGCAGCTTGGGCCAGACAGATACGCAGTATTTT. Translated, it gives CASSLGQTDTQYF.

The rearrangement joins TRBV4-1 to TRBJ1-1, with D possibly TRBD1 on 6 matching bases. The CDR3 is 17 amino acids. Trimming left V 1 base short and J 3 bases short, with 18 bases between. In germline, CDR1 is MGHRA, CDR2 YSYEKL. Here the CDR3 reads CASSQALGGGRDTEAFF. DNA of the CDR3: TGCGCCAGCAGCCAAGCCCTTGGGGGGGGCAGGGACACTGAAGCTTTCTTT.

The V call is TRBV28, the J call TRBJ1-5, with 8 bases fitting TRBD1. The V segment lost 2 bases and the J segment 3 bases; nucleotides outside the gene matches: 9. This CDR3 has 17 amino acids. Germline lookup yields CDR1 MDHEN and CDR2 SYDVKM. CDR3 nucleotides: TGTGCCAGCAGTTTACCTGGACAGGGTCTTGTCAATCAGCCCCAGCATTTT. This encodes CASSLPGQGLVNQPQHF.

V is TRBV5-1 and J is TRBJ2-1; TRBD1 agrees at 9 bases. The V segment lost 5 bases and the J segment 4 bases; nucleotides outside the gene matches: 7. The CDR3 has 15 residues. CDR1 and CDR2 from the germline V gene are SGHRS and YFSETQ. In DNA form, the CDR3 reads TGCGCCAGCAGGATAGGGACAGGGCGTTACAATGAGCAGTTCTTC. Its translation: CASRIGTGRYNEQFF.

The V and J genes are TRBV19 and TRBJ2-7; D is possibly TRBD1 or TRBD2 (6 bases each). Germline assignment: CDR1 LNHDA and CDR2 SQIVND (reference sequence). This CDR3 comprises 14 residues. Trimming pared 5 bases from V and 11 bases from J, leaving 22 bases between. The CDR3 region is CASSFGGLDSREYF. The CDR3 coding sequence is TGTGCCAGTAGTTTCGGGGGCTTGGACAGTCGGGAGTACTTC.

This clone was counted between two and nine times. This chain uses TRBV5-6 with TRBJ1-5; TRBD1 matches 8 bases. Trimming took 0 bases from V and 0 from J; bases not matched to a gene: 5. The CDR3 is 17 amino acids. The germline CDR1 and CDR2 sequences are SGHDT and YYEEEE. The CDR3 nucleotides are TGTGCCAGCAGCTTGGAGACAGGGGATTATAGCAATCAGCCCCAGCATTTT. Translating it yields CASSLETGDYSNQPQHF.

The chain combines TRBV5-5 with TRBJ2-7; 7 bases agree with TRBD1. The CDR3 covers 14 residues. CDR1 and CDR2 from the germline V gene are SGHKS and YYEKEE (reference sequence). V dropped 2 bases and J dropped 2; count of bases not matched to a gene: 4. CDR3 amino acids: CASSLGGLTYEQYF. The CDR3 region has the DNA TGTGCCAGCAGCTTAGGGGGCCTCACCTACGAGCAGTACTTC.

This chain connects TRBV6-6 to TRBJ1-6; D is unresolved. Germline CDR1 is MNHNY and CDR2 is SVGAGI (reference sequence). CDR3 length equals 12 residues. Trimming shortened V by 2 bases and J by 7 bases, and 3 bases separated the two germline ends. The CDR3 is CASSYQNSPLHF. The CDR3, as DNA: TGTGCCAGCAGTTACCAGAATTCACCCCTCCACTTT.

The gene calls are TRBV5-1 and TRBJ1-1; 9 nucleotides align to TRBD1. Unmatched junction bases numbered 10, after V lost 4 bases and J lost 6 bases. CDR3 length: 15 residues. CDR1 SGHRS and CDR2 YFSETQ come from the germline V gene. CDR3 DNA sequence: TGCGCCAGCAGCGAGAATCCGGGACAGGGTGCTGAAGCTTTCTTT. It is translated as CASSENPGQGAEAFF.

This clone appeared a single time. This chain uses TRBV5-4 with TRBJ2-3; 9 nucleotides agree with TRBD2. J gave up 2 bases and V 10 bases, and 5 bases lay outside the gene matches. The CDR3 loop spans 13 amino acids. CDR1 and CDR2 (germline): SGHNT, YYREEE (reference sequence). CDR3 loop: CACTSGPTDTQYF. DNA of the CDR3: TGTGCCTGTACTAGCGGGCCCACAGATACGCAGTATTTT.

The V call is TRBV10-1, the J call TRBJ2-3; 7 bases agree with TRBD1. CDR3 length: 13 amino acids. Germline CDR1 WNHNN, CDR2 SYGVQD (reference sequence). Trimming removed 3 bases from V and 4 bases from J; junction bases left unmatched: 1. Here the CDR3 reads CASSEGGADTQYF. The CDR3, as DNA: TGCGCCAGCAGTGAAGGGGGCGCAGATACGCAGTATTTT.

The rearrangement links TRBV3-1 (or the pseudogene TRBV3-2) to TRBJ1-6, with a tentative D call TRBD1 (5 bases). The V gene lost 0 bases and the J gene lost 7 bases, with 16 bases spanning the gap. Per germline, CDR1 LGHDT and CDR2 YNNKEL (reference sequence). The CDR3 runs 17 residues. CDR3 sequence: CASSQDLGRVQNSPLHF. In DNA, the CDR3 is TGTGCCAGCAGCCAAGATCTTGGCAGGGTGCAAAATTCACCCCTCCACTTT.

The chain recombines TRBV4-1 with TRBJ2-7; 7 bases are a match to TRBD1. V shed 1 base and J 1 base; nucleotides not matched to a gene: 7. The length of the CDR3 is 16 residues. Germline V lookup: CDR1 MGHRA, CDR2 YSYEKL. This CDR3 reads CASSQARAGGSYEQYF. The DNA for the CDR3 is TGCGCCAGCAGCCAAGCCCGGGCAGGGGGTTCCTACGAGCAGTACTTC.

This chain uses TRBV5-1 with TRBJ1-1; D is perhaps TRBD1 (5 bases). Germline CDR1 reads SGHRS; CDR2 reads YFSETQ. The CDR3 is made up of 15 amino acids. The V gene lost 0 bases and the J gene lost 0 bases, with 9 bases spanning the gap. The CDR3 region is CASSLVTRVNTEAFF. DNA of the CDR3: TGCGCCAGCAGCTTGGTTACCAGGGTGAACACTGAAGCTTTCTTT.

The V call is TRBV3-1 (or the pseudogene TRBV3-2), the J call TRBJ1-3; D remains unclear. Trimming shortened V by 4 bases and J by 3 bases, and 7 bases separated the two germline ends. CDR1 and CDR2 from the germline V gene are LGHDT and YNNKEL (reference sequence). The CDR3 loop spans 13 amino acids. CDR3 in DNA: TGTGCCAGCAGCCTAAAGGGTGGAAACACCATATATTTT. It translates to CASSLKGGNTIYF.

This clone was observed a single time. The V gene is TRBV19, the J gene TRBJ1-5; 7 bases fit TRBD1. This CDR3 region has 14 residues. Germline trimming cut 6 bases from V and 3 bases from J; bases unmatched to any gene: 5. Germline CDR1 reads LNHDA; CDR2 reads SQIVND (reference sequence). The CDR3: CASSPTGTNQPQHF. CDR3 DNA: TGTGCCAGTAGCCCGACAGGGACCAATCAGCCCCAGCATTTT.

This CDR3 reads CASSQAPDPSYNEQFF. CDR3 DNA: TGTGCCAGCAGCCAAGCCCCAGACCCTTCCTACAATGAGCAGTTCTTC. The chain employs TRBV4-2 and TRBJ2-1; D remains ambiguous. The CDR3 extends over 16 amino acids. Germline V gene data show CDR1 as LGHNA and CDR2 as YNFKEQ. The V end lost 1 base, the J end lost 1 base, and 11 bases lay between the germline ends.

The chain combines TRBV5-6 with TRBJ2-1, with D unclear. V shed 3 bases and J shed 7 bases, with 8 bases lying between them. Germline loops: CDR1 SGHDT, CDR2 YYEEEE. This CDR3 is built from 12 residues. DNA of the CDR3: TGTGCCAGCAGCTCCCTGAGGAATGAGCAGTTCTTC. This translates into CASSSLRNEQFF.

The chain joins TRBV6-5 to TRBJ2-7; either TRBD1 or TRBD2 may fit D (5 bases each). In germline, CDR1 is MNHEY, CDR2 SVGAGI. This CDR3 comprises 13 residues. Trimming removed 8 bases from V and 1 base from J, with 12 bases in between. The chain's CDR3 is CASRRDGSYEQYF. CDR3 bases: TGTGCCAGCCGCCGGGACGGTTCCTACGAGCAGTACTTC.

This clone was seen a single time. The sample carries other DNA sequences with the same CDR3. V gene TRBV29-1 combines with J gene TRBJ1-1, with D unclear. Germline-derived CDR1 and CDR2 are SQVTM and ANQGSEA. V lost 4 bases, J lost 2 bases, and 8 bases lay in between. The CDR3 length is 12 residues. Here the CDR3 reads CSVVRRNTEAFF. For the CDR3, the DNA is TGCAGCGTTGTAAGGAGAAACACTGAAGCTTTCTTT.

This clone was seen a handful of times. The chain joins TRBV7-2 to TRBJ2-7; TRBD2 agrees at 7 bases. Germline V gene lookup returns CDR1 SGHTA and CDR2 FQGNSA. The CDR3 is made up of 14 amino acids. Trimming cost V 3 bases and J 0 bases; bases outside gene matches: 2. CDR3 bases: TGTGCCAGCAGCTTCCCTAGCGGCTCCTACGAGCAGTACTTC. It specifies CASSFPSGSYEQYF.

The J gene is TRBJ1-2, the V gene TRBV6-5, with D unclear. Germline V CDR1 and CDR2: MNHEY, SVGAGI. V lost 5 bases to trimming and J lost 5 bases, with 18 bases between them. This CDR3 has 15 amino acids. CDR3 sequence: CASSLNSRHHYGYTF. In DNA, the CDR3 is TGTGCCAGCAGTCTCAACTCTCGCCACCATTATGGCTACACCTTC.

The chain links TRBV5-1 to TRBJ2-7; TRBD1 is a possible D gene (5 bases). V was cut by 0 bases and J by 1 base, with 11 bases left in between. The CDR3 is made up of 15 amino acids. Germline V gene lookup returns CDR1 SGHRS and CDR2 YFSETQ. The CDR3 sequence: CASSLGQTVSYEQYF. The DNA for the CDR3 is TGCGCCAGCAGCTTGGGACAGACGGTATCCTACGAGCAGTACTTC.